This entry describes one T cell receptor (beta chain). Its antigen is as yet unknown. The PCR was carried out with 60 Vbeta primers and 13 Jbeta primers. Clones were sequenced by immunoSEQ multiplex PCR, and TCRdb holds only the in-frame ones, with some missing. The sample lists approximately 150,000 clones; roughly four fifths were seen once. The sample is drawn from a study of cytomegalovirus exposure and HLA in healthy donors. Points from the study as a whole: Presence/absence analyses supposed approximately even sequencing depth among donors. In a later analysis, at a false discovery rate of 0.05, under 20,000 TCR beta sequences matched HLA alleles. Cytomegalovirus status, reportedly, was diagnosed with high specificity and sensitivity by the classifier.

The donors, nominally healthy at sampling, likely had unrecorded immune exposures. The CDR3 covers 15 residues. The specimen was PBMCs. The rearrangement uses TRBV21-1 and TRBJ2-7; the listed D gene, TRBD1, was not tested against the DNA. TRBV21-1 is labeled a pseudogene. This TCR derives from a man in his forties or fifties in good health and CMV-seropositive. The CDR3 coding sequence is TGTGCCAGCAGCACTTACCGGGACAGGGCCTACGAGCAGTACTTC. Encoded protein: CASSTYRDRAYEQYF.